This record concerns one T cell receptor beta chain sequence. The sample is drawn from a study of blood T cell repertoires in COVID-19. Study-level information: COVID-19 samples, acute and convalescent, were from the United States, Italy and Spain. Sources were T cells, B-cell-depleted T cells, or PBMCs; the material itself was cDNA or gDNA.

TCRdb keeps only in-frame clones here, not all; method: immunoSEQ multiplex PCR. The data show 250,000 to 300,000 clones, with roughly nine tenths seen just once and roughly 2% held by the top ten. V shed 1 base and J shed 4 bases, with 14 bases lying between them. The length of the CDR3 is 15 residues. From germline, CDR1 is SGHTA and CDR2 FQGNSA. Sequenced sample: peripheral blood. The chain employs TRBV7-2 and TRBJ2-7, with TRBD2 as a possible D gene (7 bases). The TCR originated in a woman in her forties or fifties who had recovered from COVID-19. CDR3 protein: CASSLVGAGAYEQYF. The CDR3 DNA follows: TGTGCCAGCAGCTTAGTAGGGGCGGGGGCGTACGAGCAGTACTTC.